This T cell receptor beta chain was obtained from a study of blood T cell repertoires in COVID-19. Study-wide context: The United States, Italy and Spain were the sources of the acute and convalescent COVID-19 samples. Sources were T cells, B-cell-depleted T cells, or PBMCs; the material itself was cDNA or gDNA.

Per the original data handling: Researchers report that nucleated cell counts were estimated from reference gene primer amplification. The assay was immunoSEQ multiplex PCR, and TCRdb's table has in-frame clones only and misses some. The V and J calls and clone size are taken from that table; D and trimming were inferred from the DNA. The data show some 220,000 clones, with under 85% seen just once and around 1.3% held by the top ten. Seattle patients were enrolled during active infection and followed longitudinally. The V gene's germline CDR1 is LGHNA and CDR2 YSLEER. The CDR3 has 12 amino acids. V lost 6 bases, J lost 6 bases, and 9 bases lay in between.

Source material: peripheral blood. This chain links TRBV4-3 with TRBJ2-1; TRBD2 might be the D (5 bases). The clonotype originates from a woman in her twenties or thirties with COVID-19, enrolled during active disease. CDR3 sequence: CASRGLFNEQFF. In DNA form, the CDR3 reads TGCGCCAGCAGAGGACTCTTCAATGAGCAGTTCTTC.